Listed below are T cell receptor beta chains from one sample, sequenced in a study of radiotherapy plus CTLA-4 blockade in lung cancer. Here immunoSEQ multiplex PCR was the method, and the copy in TCRdb shows in-frame clones only, minus some. The table lists approximately 98,000 clones, approximately 78% of them singletons, with around 3.7% in the top ten. Material: peripheral blood, obtained from a patient treated with radiotherapy plus ipilimumab. These receptors came from a human donor with non-small cell lung cancer who had a partial response to radiotherapy plus ipilimumab. CDR3s include the opening cysteine and the closing phenylalanine or tryptophan. The D gene is left open where the match is weak. Expanded clones get a size class; other rows say once, few or many, or leave the size out.

TGTGCCAGCAGAGCGACAGCTGTAAACATTCAGTACTTC,CASRATAVNIQYF,TRBV28,TRBJ2-4,NA,NA
TGCGCCAGCAGCTCGCAGGGTTGGACAGATACGCAGTATTTT,CASSSQGWTDTQYF,TRBV5-1,TRBJ2-3,NA,once
TGTGCCAGCAGCTTAACGTTCTCGGGCGGGAGAACTGAAGCTTTCTTT,CASSLTFSGGRTEAFF,TRBV7-3,TRBJ1-1,NA,NA
TGTGCCAGCAGCTTCGGACTAGCGGGCTATGAGCAGTTCTTC,CASSFGLAGYEQFF,TRBV7-6,TRBJ2-1,TRBD2,NA
TGTGCCAGCAGCCCAAACCAAGGGAGCACTGAAGCTTTCTTT,CASSPNQGSTEAFF,TRBV7-8,TRBJ1-1,NA,once
TGTGCCAGCAGCGTAGAACCTACTGGGGCCAACGTCCTGACTTTC,CASSVEPTGANVLTF,TRBV9,TRBJ2-6,NA,NA
TGTGCCAGCAGCCCCGACGGGAGTGTCACTGAAGCTTTCTTT,CASSPDGSVTEAFF,TRBV5-4,TRBJ1-1,NA,few
TGTGCCAGCAGTCTTGGGACAGCTAATAGCAATCAGCCCCAGCATTTT,CASSLGTANSNQPQHF,TRBV28,TRBJ1-5,TRBD1,NA
TGTGCCTCTAGCCCTACCCGAAGCGGCTATGAGCAGTTCTTC,CASSPTRSGYEQFF,TRBV30,TRBJ2-1,NA,NA
TGTGTCAGCAGTCTACTCCAGGGACTCAACTATGGCTACACCTTC,CVSSLLQGLNYGYTF,TRBV28,TRBJ1-2,NA,NA
TGTGCCAGCAGACCACAAGGGACAATCTCCGGCTACACCTTC,CASRPQGTISGYTF,TRBV28,TRBJ1-2,NA,NA
TGTGCCAGCAGTTTGACCAGGGGGTCCTATGGCTACACCTTC,CASSLTRGSYGYTF,TRBV27,TRBJ1-2,TRBD1,NA
TGTGCCAGCAGTGAAAGAGGGACACCGCCCGGGGAGCTGTTTTTT,CASSERGTPPGELFF,TRBV2,TRBJ2-2,NA,NA
TGTGCCAGCAGTTTACGTAGTGGTAACACCGGGGAGCTGTTTTTT,CASSLRSGNTGELFF,TRBV27,TRBJ2-2,NA,NA
TGTGCCAGCAGCTTCCCCGGGAGGGGTTCCGAGCAGTACTTC,CASSFPGRGSEQYF,TRBV7-9,TRBJ2-7,TRBD2,NA
TGTGCCAGCAGTTACGGCAGTATTAATGAAAAACTGTTTTTT,CASSYGSINEKLFF,TRBV6-6,TRBJ1-4,NA,NA
TGTGCCAGCAGCCTCTGGACAGGGGGAAGACAAGAGACCCAGTACTTC,CASSLWTGGRQETQYF,TRBV7-7,TRBJ2-5,TRBD1,once
TGTGCCAGCTCACCATCTTCGCAGGGGTTCTACGAGCAGTACTTC,CASSPSSQGFYEQYF,TRBV18,TRBJ2-7,NA,NA
TGTGCCAGTAGTTACACAGGGGTGGCTGGGGCCAACGTCCTGACTTTC,CASSYTGVAGANVLTF,TRBV19,TRBJ2-6,TRBD1,NA
TGCGCCAGCAGCCCCCCGGGGAATGAGCAGTTCTTC,CASSPPGNEQFF,TRBV5-1,TRBJ2-1,NA,NA
TGCGCCAGCAGCCAAGCTCCAGGACTAGCGATGGGAGAGACCCAGTACTTC,CASSQAPGLAMGETQYF,TRBV4-1,TRBJ2-5,TRBD2,NA
TGTGCCAGCAGCTTAGGAGTTGGTCAGCCCCAGCATTTT,CASSLGVGQPQHF,TRBV7-2,TRBJ1-5,NA,NA
TGTGCCTGGAACCGGGAGGGGCCTCGGATTTCAGCCTCTGGGGCCAACGTCCTGACTTTC,CAWNREGPRISASGANVLTF,TRBV30,TRBJ2-6,TRBD2,NA
TGTGCCATCGGGGGTACTAGCGGACAAAGCTCCTACAATGAGCAGTTCTTC,CAIGGTSGQSSYNEQFF,TRBV10-3,TRBJ2-1,TRBD2,NA
TGTGCCAGCAGCTTCACCGGGACAGGGGCCTACAATGAGCAGTTCTTC,CASSFTGTGAYNEQFF,TRBV7-9,TRBJ2-1,TRBD1,NA
TGTGCCAGCAGCTTGGTGGCGGGAGGCGGCGAGCAGTACTTC,CASSLVAGGGEQYF,TRBV5-4,TRBJ2-7,TRBD2,once
TGCGCCAGCAGCCAAGAGGGGGCGTGGCTAGCGGACACCGGGGAGCTGTTTTTT,CASSQEGAWLADTGELFF,TRBV4-1,TRBJ2-2,NA,NA
TGTGCCAGCAGCTCAGGGGCGACCGGGGAGCTGTTTTTT,CASSSGATGELFF,TRBV5-5,TRBJ2-2,NA,NA
TGTGCCTGGAGTGTACAGGCAGGGGTCCACGAGCAGTACTTC,CAWSVQAGVHEQYF,TRBV30,TRBJ2-7,NA,once
TGTGCCAGCAGGGGGGGACAGGGAAACTCCTACGAGCAGTACTTC,CASRGGQGNSYEQYF,TRBV6-6,TRBJ2-7,TRBD1,NA
TGTGCCACCAGCAGTCCGATGACAGGCCAAATGGGAGAGACCCAGTACTTC,CATSSPMTGQMGETQYF,TRBV15,TRBJ2-5,NA,NA
TGTGCCAGCTCGTTGCCGGGGGTGGATGGCGAGACCCAGTACTTC,CASSLPGVDGETQYF,TRBV18,TRBJ2-5,NA,NA
TGTGCCAGTAGTACCACTAGCGGGGAAGAGACCCAGTACTTC,CASSTTSGEETQYF,TRBV19,TRBJ2-5,TRBD2,once
TGTGCCAGCAGCTTCAAAGGGGGTAGCACTGAAGCTTTCTTT,CASSFKGGSTEAFF,TRBV7-3,TRBJ1-1,NA,NA
TGTGCCAGCAGCTTAGGGGTCTCGGGGAGCTCTGGGGCCAACGTCCTGACTTTC,CASSLGVSGSSGANVLTF,TRBV7-9,TRBJ2-6,NA,NA